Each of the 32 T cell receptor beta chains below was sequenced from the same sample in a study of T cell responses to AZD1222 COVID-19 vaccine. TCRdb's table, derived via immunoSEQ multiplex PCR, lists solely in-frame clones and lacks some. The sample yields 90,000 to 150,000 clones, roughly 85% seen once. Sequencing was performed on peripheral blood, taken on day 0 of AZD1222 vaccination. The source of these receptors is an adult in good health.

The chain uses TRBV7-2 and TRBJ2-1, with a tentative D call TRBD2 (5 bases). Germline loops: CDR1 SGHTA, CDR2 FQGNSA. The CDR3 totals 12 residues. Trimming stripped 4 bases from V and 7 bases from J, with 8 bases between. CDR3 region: CASSSQRNEQFF. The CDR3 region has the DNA TGTGCCAGCAGCTCGCAGCGGAATGAGCAGTTCTTC.

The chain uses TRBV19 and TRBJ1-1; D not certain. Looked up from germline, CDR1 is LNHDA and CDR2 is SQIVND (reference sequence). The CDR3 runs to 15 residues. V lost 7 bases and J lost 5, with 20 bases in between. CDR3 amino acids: CASTPREIVRTEAFF. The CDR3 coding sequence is TGTGCCAGTACCCCCCGGGAGATTGTAAGGACTGAAGCTTTCTTT.

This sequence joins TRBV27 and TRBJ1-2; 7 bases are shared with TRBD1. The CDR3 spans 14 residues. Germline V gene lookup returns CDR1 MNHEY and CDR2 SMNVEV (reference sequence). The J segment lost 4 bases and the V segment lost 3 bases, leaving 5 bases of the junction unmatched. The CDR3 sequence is CASSFDRDSYGYTF. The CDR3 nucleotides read TGTGCCAGCAGTTTTGACAGGGATTCCTATGGCTACACCTTC.

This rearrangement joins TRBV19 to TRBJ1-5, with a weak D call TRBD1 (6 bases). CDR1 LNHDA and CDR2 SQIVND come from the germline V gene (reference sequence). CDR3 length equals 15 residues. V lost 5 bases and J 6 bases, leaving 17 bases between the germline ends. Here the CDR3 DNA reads TGTGCCAGTAGTGTTCAGGGGAGGGTTAGTCAGCCCCAGCATTTT. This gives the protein CASSVQGRVSQPQHF. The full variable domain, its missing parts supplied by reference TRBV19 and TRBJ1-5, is DGGITQSPKYLFRKEGQNVTLSCEQNLNHDAMYWYRQDPGQGLRLIYYSQIVNDFQKGDIAEGYSVSREKKESFPLTVTSAQKNPTAFYLCASSVQGRVSQPQHFGDGTRLSIL.

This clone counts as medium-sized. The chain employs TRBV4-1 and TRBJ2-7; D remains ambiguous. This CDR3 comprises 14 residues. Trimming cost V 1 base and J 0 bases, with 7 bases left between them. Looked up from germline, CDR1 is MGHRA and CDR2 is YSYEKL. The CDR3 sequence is CASSQGPGSYEQYF. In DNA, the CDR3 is TGCGCCAGCAGCCAAGGTCCAGGCTCCTACGAGCAGTACTTC.

Here the CDR3 DNA reads TGTGCCAGCAGCTTAATTAGACCCTCAGGGGAAAAGCAGTACTTC. Protein sequence: CASSLIRPSGEKQYF. The chain couples TRBV7-2 to TRBJ2-7; tentative D call: TRBD1 (6 bases). Trimming took off 2 bases at V and 8 bases at J, with 19 bases between the two ends. CDR3 length: 15 amino acids. Germline V gene data show CDR1 as SGHTA and CDR2 as FQGNSA.

This chain's CDR3 is CSVRTSGGTLTGELFF. The CDR3 coding sequence is TGCAGCGTCCGGACTAGCGGGGGAACTCTCACCGGGGAGCTGTTTTTT. The chain couples TRBV29-1 to TRBJ2-2, with 13 bases matching TRBD2. After removal of 6 bases from V and 4 bases from J, the junction contained 8 bases not matched to a gene. CDR1 is SQVTM, CDR2 ANQGSEA, per germline. The CDR3 has 16 amino acids.

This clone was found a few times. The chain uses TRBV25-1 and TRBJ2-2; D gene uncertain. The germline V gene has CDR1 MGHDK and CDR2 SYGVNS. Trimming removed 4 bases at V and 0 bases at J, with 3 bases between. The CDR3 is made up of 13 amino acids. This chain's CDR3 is CASSGSNTGELFF. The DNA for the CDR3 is TGTGCCAGCAGTGGTTCGAACACCGGGGAGCTGTTTTTT. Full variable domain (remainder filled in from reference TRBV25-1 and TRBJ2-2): EADIYQTPRYLVIGTGKKITLECSQTMGHDKMYWYQQDPGMELHLIHYSYGVNSTEKGDLSSESTVSRIRTEHFPLTLESARPSHTSQYLCASSGSNTGELFFGEGSRLTVL.

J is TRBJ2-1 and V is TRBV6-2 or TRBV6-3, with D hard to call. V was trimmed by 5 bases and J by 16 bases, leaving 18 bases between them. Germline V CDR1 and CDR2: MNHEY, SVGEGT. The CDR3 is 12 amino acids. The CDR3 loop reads CASSAGPGFGFF. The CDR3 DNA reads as TGTGCCAGCAGTGCCGGTCCGGGTTTTGGTTTCTTC.

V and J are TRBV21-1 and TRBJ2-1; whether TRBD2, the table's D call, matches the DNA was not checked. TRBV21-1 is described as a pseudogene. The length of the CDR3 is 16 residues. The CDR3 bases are TGTGCCAGCAGCAAAGGAGCGGGAGGAAGCTACAATGAGCAGTTCTTC. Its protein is CASSKGAGGSYNEQFF.

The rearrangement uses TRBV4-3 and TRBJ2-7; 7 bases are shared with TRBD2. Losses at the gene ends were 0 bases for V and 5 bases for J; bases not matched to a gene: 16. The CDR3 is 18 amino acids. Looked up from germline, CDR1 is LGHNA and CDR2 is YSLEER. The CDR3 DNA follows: TGCGCCAGCAGCCAAGATCTTTGGGGCGGGAGTCCGTTGGACGAGCAGTACTTC. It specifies CASSQDLWGGSPLDEQYF.

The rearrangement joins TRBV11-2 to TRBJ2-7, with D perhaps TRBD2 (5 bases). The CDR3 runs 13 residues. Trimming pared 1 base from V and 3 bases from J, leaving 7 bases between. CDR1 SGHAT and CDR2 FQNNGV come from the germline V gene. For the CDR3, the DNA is TGTGCCAGCAGCTTAGGGACTCGCTACGAGCAGTACTTC. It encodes CASSLGTRYEQYF. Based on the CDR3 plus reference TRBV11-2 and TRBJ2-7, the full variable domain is EAGVAQSPRYKIIEKRQSVAFWCNPISGHATLYWYQQILGQGPKLLIQFQNNGVVDDSQLPKDRFSAERLKGVDSTLKIQPAKLEDSAVYLCASSLGTRYEQYFGPGTRLTVT.

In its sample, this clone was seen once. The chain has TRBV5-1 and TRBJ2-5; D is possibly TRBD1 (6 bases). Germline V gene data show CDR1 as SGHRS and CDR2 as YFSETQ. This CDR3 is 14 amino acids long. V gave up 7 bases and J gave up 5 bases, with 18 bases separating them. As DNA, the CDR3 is TGCGCCAGCGGGGACCCAGGGGCGCTTGAGACCCAGTACTTC. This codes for CASGDPGALETQYF.

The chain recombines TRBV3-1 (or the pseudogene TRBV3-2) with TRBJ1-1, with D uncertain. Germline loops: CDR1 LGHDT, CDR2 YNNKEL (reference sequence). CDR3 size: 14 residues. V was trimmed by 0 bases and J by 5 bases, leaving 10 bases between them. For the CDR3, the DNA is TGTGCCAGCAGCCAAGATTATACTGTTACTGAAGCTTTCTTT. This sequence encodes CASSQDYTVTEAFF.

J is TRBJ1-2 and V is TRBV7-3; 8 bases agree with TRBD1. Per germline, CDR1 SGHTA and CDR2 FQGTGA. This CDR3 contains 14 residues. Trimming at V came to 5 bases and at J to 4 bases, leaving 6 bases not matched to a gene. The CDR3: CASSPGQGAYGYTF. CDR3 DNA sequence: TGTGCCAGCAGCCCAGGACAGGGTGCCTATGGCTACACCTTC.

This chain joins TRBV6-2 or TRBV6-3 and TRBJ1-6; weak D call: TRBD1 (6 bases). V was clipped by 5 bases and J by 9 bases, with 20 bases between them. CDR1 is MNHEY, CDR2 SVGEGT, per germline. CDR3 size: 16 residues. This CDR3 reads CASSPGAERTVSPLHF. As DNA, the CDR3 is TGTGCCAGCAGTCCGGGGGCTGAGAGGACAGTTTCACCCCTCCACTTT.

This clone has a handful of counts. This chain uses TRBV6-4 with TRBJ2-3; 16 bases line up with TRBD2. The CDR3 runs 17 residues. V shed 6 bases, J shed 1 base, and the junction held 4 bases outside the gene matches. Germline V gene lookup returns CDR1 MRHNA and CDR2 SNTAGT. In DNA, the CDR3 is TGTGCCAGCAGCTCCGGGACTAGCGGGGGGGGCACAGATACGCAGTATTTT. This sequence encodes CASSSGTSGGGTDTQYF.

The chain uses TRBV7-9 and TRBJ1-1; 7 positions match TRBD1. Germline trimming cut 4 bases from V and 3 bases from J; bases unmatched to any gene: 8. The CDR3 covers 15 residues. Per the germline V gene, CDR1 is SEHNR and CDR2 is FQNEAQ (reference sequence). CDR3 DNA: TGTGCCAGCAGCTCGAACAGGGGAAGCGACACTGAAGCTTTCTTT. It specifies CASSSNRGSDTEAFF.

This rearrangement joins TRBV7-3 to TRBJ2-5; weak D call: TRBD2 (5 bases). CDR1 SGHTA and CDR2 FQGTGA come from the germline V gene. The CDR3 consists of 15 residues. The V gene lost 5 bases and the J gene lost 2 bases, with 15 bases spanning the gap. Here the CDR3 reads CASSPIVGGQETQYF. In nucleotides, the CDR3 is TGTGCCAGCAGCCCGATTGTGGGCGGGCAAGAGACCCAGTACTTC.

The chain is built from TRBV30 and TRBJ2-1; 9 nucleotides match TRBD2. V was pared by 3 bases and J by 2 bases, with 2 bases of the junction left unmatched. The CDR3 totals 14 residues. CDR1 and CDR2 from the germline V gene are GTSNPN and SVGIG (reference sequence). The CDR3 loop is CAWRLAGAYNEQFF. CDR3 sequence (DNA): TGTGCCTGGAGGTTAGCGGGGGCCTACAATGAGCAGTTCTTC.

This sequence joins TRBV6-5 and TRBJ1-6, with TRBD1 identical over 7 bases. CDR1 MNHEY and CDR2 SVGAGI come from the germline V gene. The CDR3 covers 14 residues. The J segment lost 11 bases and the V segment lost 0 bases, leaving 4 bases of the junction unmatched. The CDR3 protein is CASSYSQGPPPLHF. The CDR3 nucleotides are TGTGCCAGCAGTTACTCACAGGGGCCTCCACCCCTCCACTTT.

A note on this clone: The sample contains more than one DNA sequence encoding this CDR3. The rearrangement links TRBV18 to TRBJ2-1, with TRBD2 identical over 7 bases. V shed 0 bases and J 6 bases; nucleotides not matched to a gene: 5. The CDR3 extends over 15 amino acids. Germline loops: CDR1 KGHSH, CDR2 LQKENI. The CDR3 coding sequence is TGTGCCAGCTCACCACCAGGACTAGGCTCCAATGAGCAGTTCTTC. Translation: CASSPPGLGSNEQFF.

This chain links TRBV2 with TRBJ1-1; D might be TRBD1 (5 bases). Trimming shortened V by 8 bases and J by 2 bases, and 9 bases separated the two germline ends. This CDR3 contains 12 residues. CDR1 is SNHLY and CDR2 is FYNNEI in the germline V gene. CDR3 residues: CASRQSNTEAFF. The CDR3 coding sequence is TGTGCCAGCCGACAGAGCAACACTGAAGCTTTCTTT.

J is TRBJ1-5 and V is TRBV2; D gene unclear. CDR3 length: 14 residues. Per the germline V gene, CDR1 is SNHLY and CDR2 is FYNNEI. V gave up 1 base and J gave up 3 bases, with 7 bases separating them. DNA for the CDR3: TGTGCCAGCAGTGAAGACGGGAACAATCAGCCCCAGCATTTT. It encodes CASSEDGNNQPQHF.

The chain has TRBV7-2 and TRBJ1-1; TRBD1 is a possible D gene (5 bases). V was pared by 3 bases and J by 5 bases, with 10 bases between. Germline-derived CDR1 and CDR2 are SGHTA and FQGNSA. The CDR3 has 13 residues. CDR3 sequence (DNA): TGTGCCAGCAGCTTGGCGGGGGATACTGAAGCTTTCTTT. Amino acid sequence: CASSLAGDTEAFF.

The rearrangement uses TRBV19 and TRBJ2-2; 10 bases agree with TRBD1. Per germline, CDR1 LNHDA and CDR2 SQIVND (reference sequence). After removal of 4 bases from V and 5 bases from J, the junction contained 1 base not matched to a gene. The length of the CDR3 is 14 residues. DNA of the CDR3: TGTGCCAGTAGTAAGGGACAGGGGACCGGGGAGCTGTTTTTT. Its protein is CASSKGQGTGELFF. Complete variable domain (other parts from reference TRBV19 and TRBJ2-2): DGGITQSPKYLFRKEGQNVTLSCEQNLNHDAMYWYRQDPGQGLRLIYYSQIVNDFQKGDIAEGYSVSREKKESFPLTVTSAQKNPTAFYLCASSKGQGTGELFFGEGSRLTVL.

CDR3 loop: CASSSRLAKDQYEQYF. CDR3 DNA: TGTGCCAGCAGCTCCCGGCTAGCGAAAGACCAATACGAGCAGTACTTC. V gene TRBV7-3 combines with J gene TRBJ2-7; D might be TRBD2 (6 bases). V dropped 4 bases and J dropped 4 bases, with 20 bases sitting between them. CDR1 is SGHTA and CDR2 is FQGTGA in the germline V gene. The CDR3 loop spans 16 amino acids.

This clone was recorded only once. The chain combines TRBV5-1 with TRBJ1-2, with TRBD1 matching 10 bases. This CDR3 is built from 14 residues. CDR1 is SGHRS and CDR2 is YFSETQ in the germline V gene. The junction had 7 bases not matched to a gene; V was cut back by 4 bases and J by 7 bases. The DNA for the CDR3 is TGCGCCAGCAGCGTGGGACAGGGGCCGTCTGGCTACACCTTC. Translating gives CASSVGQGPSGYTF.

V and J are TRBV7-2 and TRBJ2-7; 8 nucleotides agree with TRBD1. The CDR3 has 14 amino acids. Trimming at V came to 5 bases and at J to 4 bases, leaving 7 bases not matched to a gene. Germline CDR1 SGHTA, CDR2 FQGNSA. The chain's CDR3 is CASSPWGTGYEQYF. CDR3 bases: TGTGCCAGCAGCCCGTGGGGGACAGGATACGAGCAGTACTTC.

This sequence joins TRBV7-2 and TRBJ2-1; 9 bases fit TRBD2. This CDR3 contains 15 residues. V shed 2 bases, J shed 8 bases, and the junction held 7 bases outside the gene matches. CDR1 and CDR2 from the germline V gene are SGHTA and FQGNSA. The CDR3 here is CASSLRGGALDEQFF. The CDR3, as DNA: TGTGCCAGCAGCTTACGCGGGGGGGCCTTGGATGAGCAGTTCTTC.

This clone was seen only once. The CDR3 sequence is CASSQVVSTRGMNEQFF. The CDR3 DNA reads as TGCGCCAGCAGCCAAGTAGTTTCTACCCGTGGGATGAATGAGCAGTTCTTC. V usage is TRBV4-3 and J usage is TRBJ2-1; D is uncertain. V was pared by 1 base and J by 7 bases, with 20 bases between. The germline V gene encodes CDR1 LGHNA and CDR2 YSLEER. This CDR3 is built from 17 residues.

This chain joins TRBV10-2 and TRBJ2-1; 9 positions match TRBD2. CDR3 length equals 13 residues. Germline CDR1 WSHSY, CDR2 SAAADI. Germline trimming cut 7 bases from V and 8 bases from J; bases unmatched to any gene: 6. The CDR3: CASIAGGLDEQFF. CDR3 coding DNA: TGCGCCAGCATTGCGGGGGGGCTGGATGAGCAGTTCTTC.